These T cell receptor beta chains were read from a single sample in a study of cytomegalovirus exposure and HLA in healthy donors. TCRdb's table, derived via immunoSEQ multiplex PCR, lists solely in-frame clones and lacks some. The data show 60,000 to 85,000 clones, 74% seen once. Sequenced sample: PBMCs. Source of these receptors: a human donor in good health. The CDR3 runs from the conserved cysteine through the conserved F or W. The order of the fields is V gene, CDR3 protein.

v_gene: TRBV5-1; CDR3aa: CASSFTRDTEAFF
v_gene: TRBV6-1; CDR3aa: CASSQRGYTF
v_gene: TRBV27; CDR3aa: CASSLSRGRGNEQYF
v_gene: TRBV30; CDR3aa: CAWSPAAGAYEQYF
v_gene: TRBV9; CDR3aa: CASSRGGELFF
v_gene: TRBV30; CDR3aa: CALKRRDRGQANEKLFF
v_gene: TRBV7-8; CDR3aa: CASSLRDRDTNQPQHF
v_gene: TRBV5-6; CDR3aa: CASSQGAGTEAFF
v_gene: TRBV5-1; CDR3aa: CASSFTGAVGELFF
v_gene: TRBV29-1; CDR3aa: CSVWTTGELFF
v_gene: TRBV27; CDR3aa: CASSSRGRSTEAFF
v_gene: TRBV30; CDR3aa: CAWKEGLHDTQYF
v_gene: TRBV11-2; CDR3aa: CASSLDVGARTEAFF
v_gene: TRBV11-3; CDR3aa: CASSLDGTSGRASYNEQFF
v_gene: TRBV7-8; CDR3aa: CASGSGTRAYNEQFF
v_gene: TRBV27; CDR3aa: CASSSGQGDNQPQHF
v_gene: TRBV5-1; CDR3aa: CASSPSAGSYNEQFF
v_gene: TRBV7-9; CDR3aa: CASSIRLAGGIGGELFF
v_gene: TRBV7-8; CDR3aa: CASSLLAPGDTQYF
v_gene: TRBV30; CDR3aa: CAWNRPTLYEQYF
v_gene: TRBV30; CDR3aa: CAWRAGTSGRAGNEQFF
v_gene: TRBV27; CDR3aa: CASSLQGRSQPQHF
v_gene: TRBV2; CDR3aa: CASKIQAAQETQYF
v_gene: TRBV28; CDR3aa: CASSFSPGGEQYF
v_gene: TRBV27; CDR3aa: CASSFGRVNEQFF
v_gene: TRBV28; CDR3aa: CASESVSWNQPQHF
v_gene: TRBV6-1; CDR3aa: CASRDLTGDSHEQYF
v_gene: TRBV10-2; CDR3aa: CASSSGQGASEKLFF
v_gene: TRBV7-9; CDR3aa: CASSLGGQGASYEQYF
v_gene: TRBV4-1; CDR3aa: CASRLAVANTGELFF
v_gene: TRBV10-2; CDR3aa: CACSGRNNEQYF
v_gene: TRBV2; CDR3aa: CASRASDGGGEPQHF